Following are 23 T cell receptor beta chains from one sample sequenced in a study of blood T cell repertoires in COVID-19. The protocol was immunoSEQ multiplex PCR, while the TCRdb copy is restricted to in-frame clones and leaves out a portion. The table shows about 250,000 clones, with 65% to 90% occurring only once. Sequenced: PBMCs or T cells enriched from blood (not recorded which). The origin of the receptors is a woman between 45 and 65 years old with acute COVID-19.

The chain carries TRBV7-9 and TRBJ2-7; 8 nucleotides match TRBD1. V lost 4 bases to trimming and J lost 0 bases; unmatched junction nucleotides: 5. The germline CDR1 and CDR2 sequences are SEHNR and FQNEAQ (reference sequence). The CDR3 sequence is 15 residues long. CDR3 in DNA: TGTGCCAGCAGCTCAAGGACAGGGCCCTCCTACGAGCAGTACTTC. Its protein is CASSSRTGPSYEQYF.

V usage is TRBV15 and J usage is TRBJ1-1; no definite D call. The V gene lost 9 bases and the J gene lost 1 base, with 12 bases spanning the gap. The V gene's germline CDR1 is LNHNV and CDR2 YYDKDF (reference sequence). The CDR3 totals 13 residues. The CDR3 region is CATTQNWNTEAFF. The DNA for the CDR3 is TGTGCCACAACCCAGAATTGGAACACTGAAGCTTTCTTT.

The rearrangement uses TRBV20-1 and TRBJ2-7; 7 nucleotides agree with TRBD1. The V and J ends lost 3 bases and 5 bases, in that order; junction bases with no gene match: 13. The CDR3 has 15 amino acids. CDR1 is DFQATT and CDR2 is SNEGSKA in the germline V gene (reference sequence). The CDR3 DNA reads as TGCAGTGCTAGTTTAACCGGGACAGTCCCCAACGAGCAGTACTTC. This encodes CSASLTGTVPNEQYF.

The genes are TRBV3-1 (or the pseudogene TRBV3-2) and TRBJ2-7, with a weak D call TRBD1 (5 bases). This CDR3 has 14 residues. Trimming took 4 bases from V and 0 from J, leaving 10 bases between them. Germline V CDR1 and CDR2: LGHDT, YNNKEL (reference sequence). The CDR3 nucleotides are TGTGCCAGCAGCCGGGGCGTCAGCTCCTACGAGCAGTACTTC. Translated: CASSRGVSSYEQYF.

This clone appeared once. The chain is built from TRBV7-2 and TRBJ2-5, with D possibly being TRBD2 (7 bases). CDR3 size: 15 residues. CDR1 and CDR2 (germline): SGHTA, FQGNSA. The ends were cut back, 7 bases at V and 3 bases at J, with 18 bases in the middle. The CDR3 protein is CASTLRRGREETQYF. The CDR3 DNA reads TGTGCCAGCACCCTACGGCGGGGGCGGGAAGAGACCCAGTACTTC.

The genes are TRBV7-2 and TRBJ2-3; TRBD2 agrees at 11 bases. The length of the CDR3 is 13 residues. J gave up 8 bases and V 3 bases, and 1 base lay outside the gene matches. Germline CDR1 and CDR2: SGHTA and FQGNSA. In nucleotides, the CDR3 is TGTGCCAGCAGCTTGGGGACTAGCGGTACGCAGTATTTT. It encodes CASSLGTSGTQYF.

This chain connects TRBV9 to TRBJ1-4, with 9 bases identical to TRBD1. After removal of 4 bases from V and 7 bases from J, the junction contained 11 bases not matched to a gene. Germline V lookup: CDR1 SGDLS, CDR2 YYNGEE. This CDR3 spans 16 amino acids. CDR3 loop: CASSPATGGRGEKLFF. CDR3 in DNA: TGTGCCAGCAGCCCAGCAACAGGGGGCAGGGGTGAAAAACTGTTTTTT. The whole variable domain, remainder taken from reference TRBV9 and TRBJ1-4, is DSGVTQTPKHLITATGQRVTLRCSPRSGDLSVYWYQQSLDQGLQFLIQYYNGEERAKGNILERFSAQQFPDLHSELNLSSLELGDSALYFCASSPATGGRGEKLFFGSGTQLSVL.

The chain carries TRBV19 and TRBJ1-2; 12 bases are shared with TRBD1. CDR3 length equals 16 residues. V trimming: 6 bases; J trimming: 8 bases; junction bases outside the gene matches: 13. CDR1 and CDR2 from the germline V gene are LNHDA and SQIVND (reference sequence). This CDR3 is CASSLLGDRGLEGYTF. CDR3 DNA sequence: TGTGCCAGTAGCCTTCTAGGGGACAGGGGGCTAGAGGGCTACACCTTC.

The chain is built from TRBV18 and TRBJ1-2, with a possible D match to TRBD1 (5 bases). CDR3 size: 15 residues. With 2 bases removed from V and 8 bases from J, the gap between germline ends came to 18 bases. Germline assignment: CDR1 KGHSH and CDR2 LQKENI. The CDR3 coding sequence is TGTGCCAGCTCACCAAACCGGGGGGTCGAATGGGGCTACACCTTC. Amino acids: CASSPNRGVEWGYTF. Using reference TRBV18 and TRBJ1-2 for the parts outside the CDR3, the full variable domain is NAGVMQNPRHLVRRRGQEARLRCSPMKGHSHVYWYRQLPEEGLKFMVYLQKENIIDESGMPKERFSAEFPKEGPSILRIQQVVRGDSAAYFCASSPNRGVEWGYTFGSGTRLTVV.

The J gene is TRBJ2-1, the V gene TRBV3-1 (or the pseudogene TRBV3-2); 11 bases fit TRBD2. V shed 6 bases, J shed 4 bases, and the junction held 8 bases outside the gene matches. Per the germline V gene, CDR1 is LGHDT and CDR2 is YNNKEL (reference sequence). The CDR3 sequence is 16 residues long. CDR3 loop: CASRPSLAGGYNEQFF. CDR3 DNA sequence: TGTGCCAGCAGGCCTAGTCTAGCGGGGGGATACAATGAGCAGTTCTTC.

J is TRBJ1-1 and V is TRBV5-8, with no clear D. The length of the CDR3 is 15 residues. CDR1 is SGHTS, CDR2 YDEGEE, per germline. V lost 3 bases and J lost 1, with 13 bases in between. The CDR3 reads CASSSGMTGNTEAFF. For the CDR3, the DNA is TGTGCCAGCAGCTCCGGAATGACGGGGAACACTGAAGCTTTCTTT.

Comments on this clone: At one end, the junction sequence differs from germline, possibly due to a read error. CDR3 nucleotides: TGTGCTAGCAGCTTAGCGGAATCGGGTGAAGCTTTCTTT. It codes for CASSLAESGEAFF. The chain carries TRBV7-7 and TRBJ1-1; D gene uncertain. In germline, CDR1 is SSHAT, CDR2 FNYEAQ (reference sequence). The CDR3 spans 13 residues.

The chain carries TRBV12-3 or TRBV12-4 and TRBJ1-3; D ambiguous. Trimming stripped 2 bases from V and 4 bases from J, with 6 bases between. The CDR3 sequence is 13 residues long. The CDR3: CASSLLGGNTIYF. The CDR3 nucleotides are TGTGCCAGCAGTTTATTGGGCGGAAACACCATATATTTT.

This clone was found once. This chain uses TRBV5-1 with TRBJ2-7, with a possible D match to TRBD1 (6 bases). Trimming shortened V by 0 bases and J by 0 bases, and 7 bases separated the two germline ends. This CDR3 spans 14 amino acids. Germline values: CDR1 SGHRS, CDR2 YFSETQ. Written as DNA, the CDR3 is TGCGCCAGCAGCTTGGAGACAGGCTCCTACGAGCAGTACTTC. It translates to CASSLETGSYEQYF.

DNA for the CDR3: TGTGCCAGTAGTACCACGACGGGAAATACCGGGGAGCTGTTTTTT. Its translation is CASSTTTGNTGELFF. This sequence joins TRBV19 and TRBJ2-2; a weak D match, TRBD2 (5 bases). Trimming left V 4 bases short and J 5 bases short, with 14 bases between. Germline V lookup: CDR1 LNHDA, CDR2 SQIVND (reference sequence). CDR3 size: 15 residues.

As for this clone: This CDR3 is also generated by other DNA sequences in the sample. This chain uses TRBV6-5 with TRBJ1-2; 7 bases fit TRBD1. CDR1 is MNHEY, CDR2 SVGAGI, per germline. Losses at the gene ends were 6 bases for V and 2 bases for J; bases not matched to a gene: 3. This CDR3 has 13 residues. The CDR3 protein is CASSTGANYGYTF. CDR3 DNA sequence: TGTGCCAGCAGCACAGGGGCAAACTATGGCTACACCTTC.

This chain uses TRBV7-9 with TRBJ2-7; TRBD1 aligns across 9 bases. Per the germline V gene, CDR1 is SEHNR and CDR2 is FQNEAQ (reference sequence). CDR3 length equals 14 residues. The V and J ends lost 3 bases and 5 bases, in that order; junction bases with no gene match: 5. The CDR3 bases are TGTGCCAGCAGCTTGGGGACAGGGATCCACGAGCAGTACTTC. Its translation: CASSLGTGIHEQYF.

This rearrangement joins TRBV18 to TRBJ1-4, with D tentatively TRBD1 (6 bases). Germline values: CDR1 KGHSH, CDR2 LQKENI. The CDR3 sequence is 16 residues long. V shed 0 bases and J shed 8 bases, with 16 bases lying between them. The CDR3 is CASSPPSAGDGEKLFF. The CDR3 region has the DNA TGTGCCAGCTCACCACCTTCGGCAGGGGATGGGGAAAAACTGTTTTTT. The whole variable domain, remainder taken from reference TRBV18 and TRBJ1-4, is NAGVMQNPRHLVRRRGQEARLRCSPMKGHSHVYWYRQLPEEGLKFMVYLQKENIIDESGMPKERFSAEFPKEGPSILRIQQVVRGDSAAYFCASSPPSAGDGEKLFFGSGTQLSVL.

V usage is TRBV7-8 and J usage is TRBJ1-5; D unclear. Germline CDR1 SGHVS, CDR2 FQNEAQ. The V end lost 5 bases, the J end lost 4 bases, and 9 bases lay between the germline ends. This CDR3 region has 13 residues. For the CDR3, the DNA is TGTGCCAGCAGCCCTAAACAGAATCAGCCCCAGCATTTT. Its protein product is CASSPKQNQPQHF.

The chain couples TRBV7-2 to TRBJ1-2; 7 positions agree with TRBD1. The CDR3 length is 13 residues. The germline V gene has CDR1 SGHTA and CDR2 FQGNSA. With 0 bases clipped from V and 8 bases from J, the junction kept 3 bases outside the gene matches. CDR3 DNA sequence: TGTGCCAGCAGCTTAGCTGGACAGGACGGCTACACCTTC. Its protein product is CASSLAGQDGYTF.

The chain is built from TRBV4-3 and TRBJ2-3; D unclear. This CDR3 is built from 12 residues. V was cut by 1 base and J by 5 bases, with 4 bases left in between. Germline V gene sequence: CDR1 LGHNA, CDR2 YSLEER. CDR3 protein: CASSQAGDTQYF. The CDR3 nucleotides read TGCGCCAGCAGCCAAGCGGGAGATACGCAGTATTTT.

The gene calls are TRBV29-1 and TRBJ2-7; D might be TRBD1 (6 bases). Trimming shortened V by 7 bases and J by 0 bases, and 13 bases separated the two germline ends. There are 13 residues in the CDR3. Looked up from germline, CDR1 is SQVTM and CDR2 is ANQGSEA. CDR3 amino acids: CSARDTGSYEQYF. CDR3 nucleotide sequence: TGCAGCGCTCGGGACACGGGCTCCTACGAGCAGTACTTC.

This chain links TRBV3-1 (or the pseudogene TRBV3-2) with TRBJ1-1; D is unresolved. This CDR3 has 14 amino acids. Looked up from germline, CDR1 is LGHDT and CDR2 is YNNKEL (reference sequence). Trimming pared 4 bases from V and 4 bases from J, leaving 13 bases between. The CDR3 protein is CASSRTDRGTEAFF. The CDR3 region has the DNA TGTGCCAGCAGCCGAACTGACCGGGGCACTGAAGCTTTCTTT.